In its sample, the clone carrying this T cell receptor (beta chain) was seen once. Method: immunoSEQ multiplex PCR; TCRdb's copy keeps in-frame clones and lacks some. The table includes some 200,000 clones, around nine tenths detected once. The sample is drawn from a study of blood T cell repertoires in COVID-19. In the study overall: The United States, Italy and Spain provided the acute and convalescent COVID-19 samples. T cells, B-cell-depleted T cells, or PBMCs provided the cDNA or gDNA that served as material.

The CDR3 loop spans 14 amino acids. Germline V gene lookup returns CDR1 SGHRS and CDR2 YFSETQ. V trimming: 3 bases; J trimming: 3 bases; junction bases outside the gene matches: 4. What was sequenced was peripheral blood. The TCR was taken from a man in his fifties or sixties with active or convalescent COVID-19. The rearrangement links TRBV5-1 to TRBJ2-7; 9 nucleotides align to TRBD1. The CDR3 sequence: CASSSDRGVYEQYF. CDR3 nucleotides: TGCGCCAGCAGCTCGGACAGGGGAGTCTACGAGCAGTACTTC.